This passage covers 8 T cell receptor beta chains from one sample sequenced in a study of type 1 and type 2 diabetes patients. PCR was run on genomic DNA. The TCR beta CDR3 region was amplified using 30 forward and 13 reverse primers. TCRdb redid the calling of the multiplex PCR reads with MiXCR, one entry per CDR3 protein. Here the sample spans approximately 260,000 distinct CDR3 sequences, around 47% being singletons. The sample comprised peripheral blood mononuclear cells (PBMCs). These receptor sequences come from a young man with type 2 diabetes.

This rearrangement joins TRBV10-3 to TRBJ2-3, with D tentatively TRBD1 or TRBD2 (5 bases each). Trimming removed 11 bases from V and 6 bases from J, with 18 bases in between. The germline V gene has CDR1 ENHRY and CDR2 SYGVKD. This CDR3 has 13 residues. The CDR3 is CAVASKGPDTQYF. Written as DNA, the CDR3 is TGTGCCGTCGCTAGTAAGGGACCGGATACGCAGTATTTT.

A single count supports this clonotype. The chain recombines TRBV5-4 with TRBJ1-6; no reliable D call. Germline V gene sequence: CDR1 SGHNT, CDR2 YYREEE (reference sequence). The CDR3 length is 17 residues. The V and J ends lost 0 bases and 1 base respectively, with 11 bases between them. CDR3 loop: CASSLVLWGSYNSPLHF. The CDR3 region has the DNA TGTGCCAGCAGCTTGGTATTATGGGGATCCTATAATTCACCCCTCCACTTT. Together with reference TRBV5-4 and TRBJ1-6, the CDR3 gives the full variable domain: ETGVTQSPTHLIKTRGQQVTLRCSSQSGHNTVSWYQQALGQGPQFIFQYYREEENGRGNFPPRFSGLQFPNYSSELNVNALELDDSALYLCASSLVLWGSYNSPLHFGNGTRLTVT.

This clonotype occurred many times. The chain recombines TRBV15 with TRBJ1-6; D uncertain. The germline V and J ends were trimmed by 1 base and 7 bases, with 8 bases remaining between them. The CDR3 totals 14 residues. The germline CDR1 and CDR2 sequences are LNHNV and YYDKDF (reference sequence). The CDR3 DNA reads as TGTGCCACCAGCAGAGGAGGGTTCAATTCACCCCTCCACTTT. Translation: CATSRGGFNSPLHF.

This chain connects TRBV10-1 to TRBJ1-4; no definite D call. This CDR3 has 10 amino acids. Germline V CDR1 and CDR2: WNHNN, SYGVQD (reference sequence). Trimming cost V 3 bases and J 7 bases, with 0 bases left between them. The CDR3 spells CASSDEKLFF. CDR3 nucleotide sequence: TGCGCCAGCAGTGATGAAAAACTGTTTTTT.

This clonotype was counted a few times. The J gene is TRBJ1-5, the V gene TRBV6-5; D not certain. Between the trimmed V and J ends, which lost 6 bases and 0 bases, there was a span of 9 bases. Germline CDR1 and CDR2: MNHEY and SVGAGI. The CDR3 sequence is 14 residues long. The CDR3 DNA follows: TGTGCCAGCAGGGATACATATAGCAATCAGCCCCAGCATTTT. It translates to CASRDTYSNQPQHF.

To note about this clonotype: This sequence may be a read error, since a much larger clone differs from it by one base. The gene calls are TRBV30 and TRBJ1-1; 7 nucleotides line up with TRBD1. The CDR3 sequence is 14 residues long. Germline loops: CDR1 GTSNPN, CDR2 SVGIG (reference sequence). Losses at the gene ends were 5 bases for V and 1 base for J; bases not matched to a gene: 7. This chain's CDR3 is CAWGFGTANTEAFF. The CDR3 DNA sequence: TGTGCCTGGGGTTTTGGGACAGCGAACACTGAAGCTTTCTTT. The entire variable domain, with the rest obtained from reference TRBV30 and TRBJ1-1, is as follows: SQTIHQWPATLVQPVGSPLSLECTVEGTSNPNLYWYRQAAGRGLQLLFYSVGIGQISSEVPQNLSASRPQDRQFILSSKKLLLSDSGFYLCAWGFGTANTEAFFGQGTRLTVV.

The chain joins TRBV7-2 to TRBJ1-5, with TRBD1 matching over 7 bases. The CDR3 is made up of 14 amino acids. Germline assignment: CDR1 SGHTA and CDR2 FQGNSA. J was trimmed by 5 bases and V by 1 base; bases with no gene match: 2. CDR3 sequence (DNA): TGTGCCAGCAGCTTAGTACAGGGGTATCAGCCCCAGCATTTT. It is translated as CASSLVQGYQPQHF.

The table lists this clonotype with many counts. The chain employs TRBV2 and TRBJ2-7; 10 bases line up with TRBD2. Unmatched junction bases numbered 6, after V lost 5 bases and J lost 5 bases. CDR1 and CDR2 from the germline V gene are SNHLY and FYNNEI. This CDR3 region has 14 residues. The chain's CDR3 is CASSPLAGKDEQYF. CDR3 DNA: TGTGCCAGCAGTCCACTAGCGGGAAAGGACGAGCAGTACTTC.